These 10 T cell receptor beta chains were all obtained from the same sample, sequenced in a study of cytotoxic CD8 clonotypes in ibrutinib-treated CLL. The data were produced by immunoSEQ multiplex PCR, yet TCRdb's version contains in-frame clones alone and is incomplete. The sample consists of 150,000 to 200,000 clones, about 80% of them appearing once. Source: PBMCs, taken after 24 months of ibrutinib treatment. The receptor set was obtained from a human donor with chronic lymphocytic leukemia.

The chain links TRBV19 to TRBJ1-1; 10 positions agree with TRBD1. From germline, CDR1 is LNHDA and CDR2 SQIVND (reference sequence). The V segment lost 3 bases and the J segment 10 bases; nucleotides outside the gene matches: 8. The CDR3 is made up of 14 amino acids. CDR3 nucleotide sequence: TGTGCCAGTAGTATGTTCCCACGGACAGGGGGAGCTTTCTTT. This codes for CASSMFPRTGGAFF.

The rearrangement uses TRBV5-4 and TRBJ2-3, with TRBD2 identical over 12 bases. The CDR3 loop spans 18 amino acids. J lost 2 bases, V lost 2 bases, and 9 bases had no gene match. CDR1 and CDR2 from the germline V gene are SGHNT and YYREEE (reference sequence). The CDR3 DNA follows: TGTGCCAGCAGCTTTGAGCTAGCGGGGGGGCCTAACACAGATACGCAGTATTTT. Encoded protein: CASSFELAGGPNTDTQYF. The full variable domain, completed using reference TRBV5-4 and TRBJ2-3, is ETGVTQSPTHLIKTRGQQVTLRCSSQSGHNTVSWYQQALGQGPQFIFQYYREEENGRGNFPPRFSGLQFPNYSSELNVNALELDDSALYLCASSFELAGGPNTDTQYFGPGTRLTVL.

This sequence joins TRBV10-3 and TRBJ1-1; tentatively, D is TRBD1 (5 bases). The CDR3 consists of 15 residues. Trimming shortened V by 0 bases and J by 5 bases, and 13 bases separated the two germline ends. CDR1 is ENHRY and CDR2 is SYGVKD in the germline V gene. CDR3 sequence: CAISESWAEGTEAFF. Here the CDR3 DNA reads TGTGCCATCAGTGAGTCTTGGGCCGAGGGGACTGAAGCTTTCTTT.

The V gene is TRBV6-6, the J gene TRBJ1-5; TRBD1 aligns across 7 bases. The V gene end was trimmed by 6 bases and the J gene end by 3 bases; junction bases not matched to a gene: 8. This CDR3 has 15 residues. CDR1 MNHNY and CDR2 SVGAGI come from the germline V gene (reference sequence). CDR3 region: CASRLTGQYNQPQHF. CDR3 coding DNA: TGTGCCAGCAGATTAACGGGACAGTACAATCAGCCCCAGCATTTT.

This clone occurred a few times. The V and J genes are TRBV4-3 and TRBJ1-2; TRBD1 is a possible D gene (5 bases). This CDR3 region has 15 residues. The germline V gene encodes CDR1 LGHNA and CDR2 YSLEER. V lost 3 bases, J lost 0 bases, and 11 bases lay in between. CDR3 DNA sequence: TGCGCCAGCAGCCACGCTGGGGGTACTAACTATGGCTACACCTTC. It codes for CASSHAGGTNYGYTF.

The V call is TRBV7-9, the J call TRBJ2-7; maybe TRBD2 (6 bases). The CDR3 spans 14 residues. Trimming took 1 base from V and 2 from J, leaving 9 bases between them. From germline, CDR1 is SEHNR and CDR2 FQNEAQ (reference sequence). The CDR3, as DNA: TGTGCCAGCAGCTTAGAGGCGGGACCCTACGAGCAGTACTTC. This codes for CASSLEAGPYEQYF.

The chain recombines TRBV6-6 with TRBJ2-7; a possible D gene is TRBD1 (5 bases). The germline V gene encodes CDR1 MNHNY and CDR2 SVGAGI (reference sequence). Trimming cost V 5 bases and J 6 bases, with 11 bases left between them. This CDR3 region has 12 residues. The CDR3 loop is CASSRTSVEQYF. CDR3 in DNA: TGTGCCAGCAGTAGGACATCTGTCGAGCAGTACTTC.

This rearrangement joins TRBV6-5 to TRBJ1-5; 7 nucleotides match TRBD1. The CDR3 is 13 residues long. Trimming at V came to 5 bases and at J to 11 bases, leaving 9 bases not matched to a gene. Per germline, CDR1 MNHEY and CDR2 SVGAGI. The chain's CDR3 is CASSRDRIRSQHF. The CDR3 DNA follows: TGTGCCAGCAGTCGGGACAGAATCAGGTCCCAGCATTTT.

CDR3 DNA sequence: TGTGCCAGTAGTATCGGGAGGTGGGCAGGGGAGACTGAAGCTTTCTTT. Amino acid sequence: CASSIGRWAGETEAFF. The gene calls are TRBV19 and TRBJ1-1; D is perhaps TRBD1 (6 bases). CDR1 and CDR2 from the germline V gene are LNHDA and SQIVND (reference sequence). This CDR3 spans 16 amino acids. V dropped 3 bases and J dropped 5 bases, with 19 bases sitting between them.

The rearrangement uses TRBV27 and TRBJ2-1; the match to TRBD1 covers 8 bases. The CDR3 is made up of 21 amino acids. Per the germline V gene, CDR1 is MNHEY and CDR2 is SMNVEV (reference sequence). J gave up 0 bases and V 2 bases, and 18 bases lay outside the gene matches. Here the CDR3 reads CASSLSLGTGSRIRSYNEQFF. The CDR3 DNA sequence: TGTGCCAGCAGTTTAAGCCTCGGGACAGGCTCTAGAATCCGCTCCTACAATGAGCAGTTCTTC.